One sample yielded the 32 T cell receptor beta chains listed below, sequenced in a study of cytomegalovirus exposure and HLA in healthy donors. Vbeta (60) and Jbeta (13) primers were used in the PCR. Clones were sequenced by immunoSEQ multiplex PCR, and TCRdb holds only the in-frame ones, with some missing. The profile covers about 240,000 clones, with about 80% appearing a single time and around 8.6% taken by the ten largest. The sequenced material came from PBMCs. The receptors were sampled from a woman aged 55-75 years in good health and CMV-seropositive.

This CDR3 is CASSMGLGYMNTEAFF. In nucleotides, the CDR3 is TGTGCCAGTAGTATGGGCCTCGGCTACATGAACACTGAAGCTTTCTTT. V and J are TRBV19 and TRBJ1-1; D gene ambiguous. V was shortened by 3 bases and J by 0 bases, with 14 bases between the two germline ends. Germline V gene sequence: CDR1 LNHDA, CDR2 SQIVND (reference sequence). The CDR3 consists of 16 residues. The full variable domain, rest sourced from reference TRBV19 and TRBJ1-1, is DGGITQSPKYLFRKEGQNVTLSCEQNLNHDAMYWYRQDPGQGLRLIYYSQIVNDFQKGDIAEGYSVSREKKESFPLTVTSAQKNPTAFYLCASSMGLGYMNTEAFFGQGTRLTVV.

This clone was picked up a small number of times. V usage is TRBV2 and J usage is TRBJ1-5; TRBD1 is a possible D gene (5 bases). The CDR3 is 13 residues long. Germline V CDR1 and CDR2: SNHLY, FYNNEI. Trimming took off 4 bases at V and 3 bases at J, with 7 bases between the two ends. CDR3 sequence: CASSGQSNQPQHF. DNA for the CDR3: TGTGCCAGCAGTGGACAGTCCAATCAGCCCCAGCATTTT.

The chain has TRBV6-1 and TRBJ2-7; D may be TRBD1 (6 bases). Trimming cost V 6 bases and J 6 bases, with 9 bases left between them. CDR1 and CDR2 from the germline V gene are MNHNS and SASEGT. This CDR3 is built from 11 residues. CDR3 protein: CASRVGGEQYF. The CDR3 DNA reads TGTGCCAGCAGAGTAGGGGGCGAGCAGTACTTC.

The chain couples TRBV10-3 to TRBJ2-5, with TRBD1 matching over 7 bases. The CDR3 spans 13 residues. Germline loops: CDR1 ENHRY, CDR2 SYGVKD. V lost 8 bases and J lost 2; bases outside the gene matches: 5. The CDR3 protein is CAIGGQPQETQYF. The CDR3 region has the DNA TGTGCCATCGGGGGACAGCCTCAAGAGACCCAGTACTTC.

The rearrangement uses TRBV29-1 and TRBJ2-5; 11 bases match TRBD1. With V trimmed by 8 bases and J by 4 bases, 6 bases remained unmatched. The CDR3 totals 13 residues. Germline V lookup: CDR1 SQVTM, CDR2 ANQGSEA. CDR3: CSTRTGGGETQYF. In nucleotides, the CDR3 is TGCAGCACCCGGACAGGGGGCGGAGAGACCCAGTACTTC.

The gene calls are TRBV19 and TRBJ1-6; 8 bases are a match to TRBD1. The CDR3 contains 17 residues. Germline-derived CDR1 and CDR2 are LNHDA and SQIVND (reference sequence). The ends lost 11 bases at V and 1 base at J; junction bases unmatched: 13. The chain's CDR3 is CAVPGQVTASYNSPLHF. Here the CDR3 DNA reads TGTGCCGTACCGGGACAGGTAACAGCGTCCTATAATTCACCCCTCCACTTT.

The chain employs TRBV25-1 and TRBJ1-1; no firm D call. Per germline, CDR1 MGHDK and CDR2 SYGVNS. This CDR3 region has 13 residues. Between the trimmed V and J ends, which lost 4 bases and 1 base, there was a span of 7 bases. CDR3 sequence (DNA): TGTGCCAGCAGTGCCCGGTCGAACACTGAAGCTTTCTTT. Its translation is CASSARSNTEAFF.

This clone was seen a few times. This chain uses TRBV6-1 with TRBJ1-2; 7 bases fit TRBD1. V lost 6 bases and J lost 4; bases outside the gene matches: 5. CDR3 length: 13 residues. Germline V gene sequence: CDR1 MNHNS, CDR2 SASEGT. The CDR3 DNA is TGTGCCAGCAGGGACAGGACCTCCTATGGCTACACCTTC. This encodes CASRDRTSYGYTF.

V and J are TRBV19 and TRBJ1-1; the D is unclear. Germline-derived CDR1 and CDR2 are LNHDA and SQIVND (reference sequence). This CDR3 spans 13 amino acids. Trimming shortened V by 6 bases and J by 4 bases, and 12 bases separated the two germline ends. Written as DNA, the CDR3 is TGTGCCAGTAGATCGGCAGGAGGCACTGAAGCTTTCTTT. This translates into CASRSAGGTEAFF.

The J gene is TRBJ2-1, the V gene TRBV4-1, with 8 positions matching TRBD2. The junction had 5 bases not matched to a gene; V was cut back by 0 bases and J by 4 bases. The CDR3 has 16 residues. From germline, CDR1 is MGHRA and CDR2 YSYEKL. Here the CDR3 DNA reads TGCGCCAGCAGCCAAGATACCGGGACTAGTTACAATGAGCAGTTCTTC. Translating it yields CASSQDTGTSYNEQFF.

The chain has TRBV5-4 and TRBJ2-7, with unresolved D. The CDR3 extends over 15 amino acids. Germline CDR1 and CDR2: SGHNT and YYREEE (reference sequence). V dropped 1 base and J dropped 5 bases, with 16 bases sitting between them. Written as DNA, the CDR3 is TGTGCCAGCAGCTTGCAACCAGGCACTGGTCACGAGCAGTACTTC. It yields the protein CASSLQPGTGHEQYF.

V gene TRBV9 combines with J gene TRBJ2-1; 11 bases fit TRBD2. Trimming removed 0 bases from V and 0 bases from J; junction bases left unmatched: 2. CDR3 length equals 17 residues. From germline, CDR1 is SGDLS and CDR2 YYNGEE. The CDR3 loop reads CASSVGGLAASYNEQFF. Here the CDR3 DNA reads TGTGCCAGCAGCGTAGGGGGACTAGCGGCCTCCTACAATGAGCAGTTCTTC.

The gene calls are TRBV5-1 and TRBJ1-5; D not resolved. Trimming removed 0 bases at V and 1 base at J, with 8 bases between. CDR1 is SGHRS, CDR2 YFSETQ, per germline. The CDR3 sequence is 15 residues long. The CDR3 coding sequence is TGCGCCAGCAGCTTGGGGGAGAGGAGCAATCAGCCCCAGCATTTT. Translating it yields CASSLGERSNQPQHF.

The chain recombines TRBV5-1 with TRBJ1-2; no firm D call. CDR1 and CDR2 (germline): SGHRS, YFSETQ. The CDR3 totals 13 residues. The ends were cut back, 0 bases at V and 4 bases at J, with 7 bases in the middle. Here the CDR3 DNA reads TGCGCCAGCAGCTTGGAGGGAGGCTATGGCTACACCTTC. Its protein is CASSLEGGYGYTF.

This clone was picked up one time. The gene calls are TRBV5-1 and TRBJ2-7; D may be TRBD1 (8 bases). From germline, CDR1 is SGHRS and CDR2 YFSETQ. V gave up 5 bases and J gave up 7 bases, with 19 bases separating them. CDR3 length: 14 amino acids. Here the CDR3 DNA reads TGCGCCAGCAGTCATGGACAGGGAGGGCGAGAGCAGTACTTC. It specifies CASSHGQGGREQYF.

J is TRBJ1-1 and V is TRBV5-1, with D hard to call. The germline CDR1 and CDR2 sequences are SGHRS and YFSETQ. Trimming pared 4 bases from V and 4 bases from J, leaving 11 bases between. The length of the CDR3 is 13 residues. CDR3: CASSQASGTEAFF. In DNA form, the CDR3 reads TGCGCCAGCAGCCAAGCCTCGGGCACTGAAGCTTTCTTT.

As to this clone: The germline gene is not matched at one end of the junction; a read error may be the cause. The V call is TRBV7-9, the J call TRBJ2-7, with TRBD2 matching 12 bases. The CDR3 totals 16 residues. Per the germline V gene, CDR1 is SEHNR and CDR2 is FQNEAQ (reference sequence). The CDR3 loop is CSSSYFGLAGSYEQYF. DNA for the CDR3: TGTTCCAGCAGCTATTTTGGACTAGCGGGATCCTACGAGCAGTACTTC.

This clone was seen a few times. Other DNA sequences from this sample encode an identical CDR3 as well. The chain joins TRBV18 to TRBJ2-7; maybe TRBD1 (6 bases). Germline-derived CDR1 and CDR2 are KGHSH and LQKENI. The CDR3 runs 13 residues. Trimming took off 6 bases at V and 2 bases at J, with 11 bases between the two ends. DNA of the CDR3: TGTGCCAGCTCTCCCGGACAGACCTACGAGCAGTACTTC. Translated, it gives CASSPGQTYEQYF.

The chain has TRBV6-1 and TRBJ1-2; 9 bases agree with TRBD1. Germline values: CDR1 MNHNS, CDR2 SASEGT. After removal of 4 bases from V and 3 bases from J, the junction contained 6 bases not matched to a gene. The CDR3 consists of 15 residues. The CDR3 is CASSGRGQGHYGYTF. CDR3 in DNA: TGTGCCAGCAGTGGCAGGGGACAGGGCCACTATGGCTACACCTTC.

This clone has more than one count but fewer than ten. The chain couples TRBV21-1 to TRBJ1-4; the table's D call, TRBD1, was not checked against the DNA. TRBV21-1 is a pseudogene. The CDR3 has 15 amino acids. In nucleotides, the CDR3 is TGTGCCAGCAGCAAAGAACAGGGGACAGGTGAAAAACTGTTTTTT. Protein sequence: CASSKEQGTGEKLFF.

CDR3 protein: CASSQGRGLLSNQPQHF. The CDR3 DNA reads as TGCGCCAGCAGCCAAGGTCGGGGACTCCTTAGCAATCAGCCCCAGCATTTT. V and J are TRBV4-1 and TRBJ1-5; possible D gene TRBD1, 5 bases. Trimming removed 1 base from V and 0 bases from J, with 13 bases in between. Germline V gene sequence: CDR1 MGHRA, CDR2 YSYEKL. The CDR3 has 17 residues.

The genes are TRBV29-1 and TRBJ1-2; D call uncertain. This CDR3 is 15 amino acids long. The germline CDR1 and CDR2 sequences are SQVTM and ANQGSEA. V lost 1 base and J lost 2, with 14 bases in between. The CDR3 region is CSVEGEYSVNYGYTF. CDR3 bases: TGCAGCGTTGAAGGGGAGTATTCGGTGAACTATGGCTACACCTTC.

As regards this clone: Sequence at one end of the junction differs from germline and may be a read error. The chain carries TRBV7-9 and TRBJ2-2; TRBD2 matches 9 bases. Germline CDR1 reads SEHNR; CDR2 reads FQNEAQ (reference sequence). This CDR3 is built from 17 residues. The CDR3 reads CSSSTSSGSWDTGELFF. The CDR3 DNA sequence: TGTTCCAGCAGTACTAGTAGCGGGAGCTGGGACACCGGGGAGCTGTTTTTT.

V usage is TRBV19 and J usage is TRBJ2-7, with D perhaps TRBD1 (5 bases). Trimming took 4 bases from V and 3 from J, leaving 16 bases between them. CDR3 length equals 15 residues. CDR1 and CDR2 from the germline V gene are LNHDA and SQIVND (reference sequence). In nucleotides, the CDR3 is TGTGCCAGTAGTAACCCCAGGGTACCGCTCTACGAGCAGTACTTC. It translates to CASSNPRVPLYEQYF.

The V and J genes are TRBV4-1 and TRBJ1-2; the match to TRBD1 covers 8 bases. The germline gives CDR1 MGHRA, CDR2 YSYEKL. CDR3 length: 15 amino acids. J lost 8 bases, V lost 4 bases, and 12 bases had no gene match. CDR3 amino acids: CASSLTGDPTEGYTF. DNA for the CDR3: TGCGCCAGCAGCCTGACAGGGGACCCCACGGAAGGCTACACCTTC.

With respect to this clone: Other DNA sequences within the sample encode an identical CDR3. This chain joins TRBV19 and TRBJ2-3, with a tentative D call TRBD1 (6 bases). The CDR3 totals 13 residues. V shed 2 bases and J shed 4 bases, with 7 bases lying between them. Germline V lookup: CDR1 LNHDA, CDR2 SQIVND (reference sequence). CDR3 residues: CASSIQGSDTQYF. The DNA for the CDR3 is TGTGCCAGTAGTATACAGGGGTCAGATACGCAGTATTTT.

The genes are TRBV10-3 and TRBJ2-4; no clear D. V lost 0 bases, J lost 0 bases, and 9 bases lay in between. The CDR3 is made up of 16 amino acids. The germline CDR1 and CDR2 sequences are ENHRY and SYGVKD. CDR3: CAISESEILAKNIQYF. As DNA, the CDR3 is TGTGCCATCAGTGAGTCGGAGATTCTAGCCAAAAACATTCAGTACTTC.

The rearrangement links TRBV19 to TRBJ1-5; weak D call: TRBD1 (6 bases). This CDR3 spans 13 amino acids. Germline assignment: CDR1 LNHDA and CDR2 SQIVND (reference sequence). V lost 11 bases and J 9 bases, leaving 20 bases between the germline ends. This chain's CDR3 is CASSAGARGPQHF. In DNA form, the CDR3 reads TGTGCCTCAAGTGCAGGGGCACGCGGGCCCCAGCATTTT.

V gene TRBV27 combines with J gene TRBJ1-4, with D perhaps TRBD1 (5 bases). Trimming removed 3 bases at V and 2 bases at J, with 7 bases between. The CDR3 loop spans 14 amino acids. Germline V gene lookup returns CDR1 MNHEY and CDR2 SMNVEV (reference sequence). The CDR3 loop is CASSFRQTNEKLFF. The CDR3 DNA follows: TGTGCCAGCAGTTTTCGACAGACTAATGAAAAACTGTTTTTT.

The chain couples TRBV2 to TRBJ2-3, with TRBD1 matching 7 bases. The V and J ends lost 6 bases and 4 bases, in that order; junction bases with no gene match: 4. The length of the CDR3 is 13 residues. Germline values: CDR1 SNHLY, CDR2 FYNNEI. DNA for the CDR3: TGTGCCAGCAGGGTACAGGGGTCAGATACGCAGTATTTT. Amino acids: CASRVQGSDTQYF. Full variable domain (remainder filled in from reference TRBV2 and TRBJ2-3): EPEVTQTPSHQVTQMGQEVILRCVPISNHLYFYWYRQILGQKVEFLVSFYNNEISEKSEIFDDQFSVERPDGSNFTLKIRSTKLEDSAMYFCASRVQGSDTQYFGPGTRLTVL.

The V call is TRBV19, the J call TRBJ2-7, with TRBD2 as a possible D gene (5 bases). With 9 bases removed from V and 0 bases from J, the gap between germline ends came to 6 bases. Germline V gene lookup returns CDR1 LNHDA and CDR2 SQIVND (reference sequence). CDR3 length: 11 amino acids. CDR3: CASGVSYEQYF. In DNA, the CDR3 is TGTGCCAGCGGGGTCTCCTACGAGCAGTACTTC.

The chain combines TRBV5-6 with TRBJ1-5; a possible D gene is TRBD1 (6 bases). Germline CDR1 is SGHDT and CDR2 is YYEEEE. CDR3 length: 15 residues. V was trimmed by 4 bases and J by 5 bases, leaving 16 bases between them. The CDR3: CASSITGRADQPQHF. The CDR3 nucleotides read TGTGCCAGCAGCATTACAGGGAGGGCGGATCAGCCCCAGCATTTT.